This T cell receptor beta chain is from a study of blood T cell repertoires in COVID-19. Trimming removed 4 bases from V and 1 base from J, with 6 bases in between. The CDR3 length is 13 residues. Germline V gene data show CDR1 as LGHDT and CDR2 as YNNKEL (reference sequence). What the recovered Cohort 3 donors had was two negative PCRs, clearance, or symptom resolution. Assay used: immunoSEQ multiplex PCR; TCRdb lists only in-frame clones, some missing. The data contain around 130,000 clones, 75% to 90% of them singletons. The chain links TRBV3-1 (or the pseudogene TRBV3-2) to TRBJ2-3, with D unclear. The receptor comes from a woman aged 45-60 years who had recovered from COVID-19. The sequencing sample was made of PBMCs or T cells enriched from blood (not recorded which). CDR3 in amino acids: CASSPRGTDTQYF. The CDR3 DNA sequence: TGTGCCAGCAGCCCACGCGGCACAGATACGCAGTATTTT.